The T cell receptor (beta chain) under discussion was sequenced for a study of shared clonotypes between healthy human individuals. The naive CD8 fraction comprised CD45RO-negative cells positively selected for CCR7 and excluded terminally differentiated effector memory CD45RA+ cells. The assay used deep level. For sorted subsets, 150 to 250 ng DNA per replicate equaled 30,000 or so T cell genomes. Clones were sequenced by immunoSEQ multiplex PCR, and TCRdb holds only the in-frame ones, with some missing. The sample has about 2 million clones; roughly 95% are singletons. Overall study findings and caveats: Shared clonotypes: about 4.6% naive CD4, about 4% naive CD8, less than 2.5% memory CD4, about 0.4% memory CD8.

CDR1 and CDR2 from the germline V gene are MGHRA and YSYEKL. V lost 1 base and J lost 2, with 9 bases in between. The CDR3 totals 14 residues. This clone appeared once. Its antigen is currently unknown. This clonotype originated in a young man in good health. V and J are TRBV4-1 and TRBJ2-7; no clear D gene. The source material was naive CD8+ T cells sorted from blood. The CDR3 loop is CASSQGQPTYEQYF. In nucleotides, the CDR3 is TGCGCCAGCAGCCAAGGGCAACCGACCTACGAGCAGTACTTC.